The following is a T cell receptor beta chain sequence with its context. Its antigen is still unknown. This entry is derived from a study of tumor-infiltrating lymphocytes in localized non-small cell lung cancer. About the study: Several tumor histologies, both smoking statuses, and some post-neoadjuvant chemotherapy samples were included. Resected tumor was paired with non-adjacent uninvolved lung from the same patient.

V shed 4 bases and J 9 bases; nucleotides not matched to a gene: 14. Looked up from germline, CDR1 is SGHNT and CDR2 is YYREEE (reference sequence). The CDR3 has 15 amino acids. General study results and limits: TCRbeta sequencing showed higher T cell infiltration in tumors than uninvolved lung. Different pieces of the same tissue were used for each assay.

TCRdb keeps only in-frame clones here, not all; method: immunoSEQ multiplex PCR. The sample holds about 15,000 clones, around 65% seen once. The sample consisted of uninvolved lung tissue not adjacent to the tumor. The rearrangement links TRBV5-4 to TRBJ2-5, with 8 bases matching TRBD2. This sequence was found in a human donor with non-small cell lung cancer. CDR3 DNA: TGTGCCAGCAGCCTTAGAAGAAACGGGGGGGAGGCCCAGTACTTC. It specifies CASSLRRNGGEAQYF. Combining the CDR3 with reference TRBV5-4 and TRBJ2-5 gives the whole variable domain ETGVTQSPTHLIKTRGQQVTLRCSSQSGHNTVSWYQQALGQGPQFIFQYYREEENGRGNFPPRFSGLQFPNYSSELNVNALELDDSALYLCASSLRRNGGEAQYFGPGTRLLVL.